This is a list of T cell receptor beta chains from one sample in a study of shared clonotypes between healthy human individuals. TCRdb's copy holds only in-frame clones and misses some; the assay was immunoSEQ multiplex PCR. This repertoire shows 850,000 to 1,200,000 clones, about three quarters found once; its top ten account for approximately 1.5%. The sample taken for sequencing was memory CD4+ T cells sorted from blood. All receptors derive from a man aged 18 to 35 in good health. Each CDR3 is given with its conserved first and last residue. A D gene is named only where the DNA matches it firmly. Size is stated for part of the rows, as once, few or many counts, or as a class when the clone is expanded.

J gene,clone size,V gene,D gene,CDR3 protein,CDR3 DNA
TRBJ1-2,-,TRBV19,-,CASSMARTVNYGYTF,TGTGCCAGTAGTATGGCCCGGACAGTAAACTATGGCTACACCTTC
TRBJ2-7,-,TRBV5-1,TRBD2,CASSWTSGRAHEQYF,TGCGCCAGCAGCTGGACTAGCGGGAGGGCCCACGAGCAGTACTTC
TRBJ1-5,-,TRBV7-2,-,CASSLGRASNQPQHF,TGTGCCAGCAGCTTAGGCCGGGCTAGCAATCAGCCCCAGCATTTT
TRBJ2-2,-,TRBV7-9,-,CASSSSGTANTGELFF,TGTGCCAGCAGCTCCTCCGGGACTGCGAACACCGGGGAGCTGTTTTTT
TRBJ1-1,-,TRBV2,-,CASSEATRGEAFF,TGTGCCAGCAGTGAAGCAACAAGGGGCGAAGCTTTCTTT
TRBJ1-1,-,TRBV30,-,CAWGKLGEAFF,TGTGCCTGGGGGAAGCTTGGTGAAGCTTTCTTT
TRBJ2-7,-,TRBV20-1,-,CSASEGHEQYF,TGCAGTGCTAGTGAGGGCCACGAGCAGTACTTC
TRBJ1-5,-,TRBV15,-,CATSRGGGTQPQHF,TGTGCCACCAGCAGGGGGGGAGGGACTCAGCCCCAGCATTTT
TRBJ2-1,-,TRBV4-3,TRBD2,CASSQGGLAGQNEQFF,TGCGCCAGCAGCCAGGGAGGGCTAGCGGGACAGAATGAGCAGTTCTTC
TRBJ2-3,few,TRBV5-5,-,CASSYGTSTDTQYF,TGTGCCAGCAGCTATGGGACATCCACAGATACGCAGTATTTT
TRBJ2-2,-,TRBV5-1,TRBD2,CASSLDAGTSGTGELFF,TGCGCCAGCAGCTTGGACGCCGGGACTAGCGGGACCGGGGAGCTGTTTTTT